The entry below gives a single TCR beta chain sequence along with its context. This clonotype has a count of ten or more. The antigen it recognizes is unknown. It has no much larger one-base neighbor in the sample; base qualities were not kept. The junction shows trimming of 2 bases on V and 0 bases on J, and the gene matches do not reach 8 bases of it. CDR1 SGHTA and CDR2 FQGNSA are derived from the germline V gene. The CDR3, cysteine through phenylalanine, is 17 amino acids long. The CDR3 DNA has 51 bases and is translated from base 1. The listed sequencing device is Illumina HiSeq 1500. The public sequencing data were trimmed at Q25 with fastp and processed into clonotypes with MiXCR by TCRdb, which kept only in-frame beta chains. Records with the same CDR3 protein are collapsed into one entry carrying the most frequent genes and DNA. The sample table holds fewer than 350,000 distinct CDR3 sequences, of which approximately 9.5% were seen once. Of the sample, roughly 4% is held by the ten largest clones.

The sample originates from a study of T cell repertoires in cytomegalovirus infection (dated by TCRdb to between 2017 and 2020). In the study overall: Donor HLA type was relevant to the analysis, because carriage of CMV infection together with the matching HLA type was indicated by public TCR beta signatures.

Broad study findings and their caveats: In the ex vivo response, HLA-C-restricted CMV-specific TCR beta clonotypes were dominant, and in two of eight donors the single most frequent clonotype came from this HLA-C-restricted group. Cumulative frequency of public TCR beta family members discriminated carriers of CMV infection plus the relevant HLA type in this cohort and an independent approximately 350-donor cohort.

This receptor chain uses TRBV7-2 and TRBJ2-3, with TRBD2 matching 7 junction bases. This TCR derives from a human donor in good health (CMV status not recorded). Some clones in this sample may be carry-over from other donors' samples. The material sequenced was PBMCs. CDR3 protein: CASSLRSGPTSTDTQYF. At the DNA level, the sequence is TGTGCCAGCAGCTTACGTAGCGGGCCCACTAGCACAGATACGCAGTATTTT.